A single sample is the source of the 21 T cell receptor beta chains below, sequenced in a study of tumor-infiltrating lymphocytes in primary liver carcinoma. From around 530 ng of total RNA, TCR beta-specific cDNA was reverse-transcribed using a constant-region primer. Libraries covering TCR beta were generated through three nested multiplex PCR rounds (using a slightly modified ARM-PCR). Use of TRBV1-TRBV30 forward primers with a C-beta reverse primer characterized the first two PCR rounds, which lasted around 9 cycles each. TCRdb re-called the multiplex PCR reads through MiXCR, storing one row per CDR3 protein. The sample holds about 35,000 distinct CDR3 sequences, roughly four fifths seen once. Taking roughly 20-34 mg of unsorted bulk tissue, the authors co-extracted RNA and DNA. What was sequenced was liver tumor tissue from sampling region 4. This sample's subset: tumor region T4, right-lateral pole. All receptors come from a man in his forties or fifties with primary liver carcinoma and hepatitis B virus infection.

As to this clonotype: The CDR3 ends on some other residue instead of the conserved phenylalanine or tryptophan, so this is likely a read error. The chain has TRBV5-4 and TRBJ2-1; weak D call: TRBD1 (7 bases). CDR1 is SGHNT and CDR2 is YYREEE in the germline V gene (reference sequence). The CDR3 is 16 residues long. The CDR3: CASSPGGGGYANGQFL. CDR3 coding DNA: TGCGCCAGCAGCCCCGGCGGAGGGGGCTATGCGAATGGGCAGTTCTTA.

Many counts were recorded for this clonotype. This chain connects TRBV19 to TRBJ2-5; TRBD2 matches at 10 bases. The CDR3 loop spans 12 amino acids. The germline V gene has CDR1 LNHDA and CDR2 SQIVND (reference sequence). V shed 10 bases, J shed 4 bases, and the junction held 3 bases outside the gene matches. DNA for the CDR3: TGTGCCACTCGACTAGCGGGAGAGACCCAGTACTTC. Its translation: CATRLAGETQYF.

This clonotype was seen a handful of times. At one of its ends the junction is not consistent with the germline gene, which may arise from a read error. The chain combines TRBV11-2 with TRBJ2-5, with D possibly called TRBD1 or TRBD2 (5 bases each). Germline CDR1 and CDR2: SGHAT and FQNNGV. The CDR3 has 11 residues. CDR3 region: CASSLGETQNF. CDR3 nucleotide sequence: TGTGCCAGCAGCTTGGGGGAGACCCAGAACTTC.

Of note for this clonotype: The germline gene is not matched at one end of the junction; a read error may be the cause. The chain recombines TRBV14 with TRBJ2-3; 8 positions match TRBD1. The CDR3 runs 16 residues. Germline CDR1 SGHDN, CDR2 FVKESK. The CDR3 protein is CISSQRQGRGTDTRYF. The CDR3 nucleotides read TGTATCAGCAGCCAACGACAGGGGAGAGGGACAGATACGCGGTATTTT. Complete variable domain (other parts from reference TRBV14 and TRBJ2-3): EAGVTQFPSHSVIEKGQTVTLRCDPISGHDNLYWYRRVMGKEIKFLLHFVKESKQDESGMPNNRFLAERTGGTYSTLKVQPAELEDSGVYFCISSQRQGRGTDTRYFGPGTRLTVL.

This clonotype occurred a few times. The chain carries TRBV2 and TRBJ1-5; TRBD1 is a possible D gene (5 bases). The CDR3 is made up of 14 amino acids. V was shortened by 7 bases and J by 1 base, with 11 bases between the two germline ends. The germline CDR1 and CDR2 sequences are SNHLY and FYNNEI. CDR3 DNA sequence: TGTGCCAGCATGTCTGGGGGGAGCAATCAGCCCCAGCATTTT. As protein: CASMSGGSNQPQHF.

This clonotype was detected only once. The rearrangement links TRBV29-1 to TRBJ2-5, with 8 bases fitting TRBD1. The CDR3 spans 12 residues. Germline loops: CDR1 SQVTM, CDR2 ANQGSEA. The V gene end was trimmed by 3 bases and the J gene end by 14 bases; junction bases not matched to a gene: 11. Here the CDR3 reads CSVDRGLDIQYF. The CDR3 region has the DNA TGCAGCGTTGACAGGGGGCTCGATATCCAATACTTC.

This clonotype was recorded a few times. V usage is TRBV30 and J usage is TRBJ2-7, with D perhaps TRBD2 (5 bases). Germline V lookup: CDR1 GTSNPN, CDR2 SVGIG (reference sequence). The CDR3 has 15 amino acids. Trimming pared 3 bases from V and 2 bases from J, leaving 17 bases between. The DNA for the CDR3 is TGTGCCTGGAGCCTACATGCAGCGGAAACCTACGAGCAGTACTTC. Translating it yields CAWSLHAAETYEQYF.

Comments on this clonotype: A single base separates this from a much larger clone, so it may be a read error. The chain joins TRBV19 to TRBJ2-7, with 12 nucleotides matching TRBD2. Germline V gene sequence: CDR1 LNHDA, CDR2 SQIVND (reference sequence). The CDR3 sequence is 18 residues long. After removal of 3 bases from V and 0 bases from J, the junction contained 9 bases not matched to a gene. The CDR3 reads CASSINGLAGTSSYEQYF. CDR3 nucleotide sequence: TGTGCCAGTAGTATTAATGGACTAGCGGGAACATCCTCCTACGAGCAGTACTTC.

On this clonotype: This likely comes from a read error, as the CDR3 has no conserved phenylalanine or tryptophan at its end. The chain uses TRBV29-1 and TRBJ1-2; D is unresolved. This CDR3 has 10 amino acids. The V and J ends lost 7 bases and 8 bases respectively, with 11 bases between them. Germline values: CDR1 SQVTM, CDR2 ANQGSEA. CDR3 DNA: TGCAGCGCTCAGGATGGGGGCTACACCATC. It specifies CSAQDGGYTI.

This rearrangement joins TRBV7-9 to TRBJ1-4; 7 bases line up with TRBD1. Germline CDR1 is SEHNR and CDR2 is FQNEAQ (reference sequence). Trimming took 11 bases from V and 4 from J; bases not matched to a gene: 13. The CDR3 is made up of 15 amino acids. The CDR3 nucleotides read TGTGCCGGCATCTTCGGCCGGGACAGTAATGAAAAACTGTTTTTT. Its protein product is CAGIFGRDSNEKLFF.

As for this clonotype: One junction end disagrees with the germline gene, perhaps due to a read error. The chain combines TRBV29-1 with TRBJ2-3, with D tentatively TRBD1 (6 bases). CDR1 is SQVTM and CDR2 is ANQGSEA in the germline V gene. This CDR3 has 11 residues. As DNA, the CDR3 is TGCAGCGCGGGAAAGACAGGTATGCAGTTTTTT. Translation gives CSAGKTGMQFF.

As regards this clonotype: The junction shows a germline mismatch at one end, possibly a read error. V is TRBV11-2 and J is TRBJ2-6; TRBD1 might be the D (7 bases). This CDR3 region has 21 residues. Looked up from germline, CDR1 is SGHAT and CDR2 is FQNNGV. CDR3 in DNA: TGTGCTAGCAGCATGGGGGGAGACAGGGACATTTCCCCCTCTGGGGCCAACGTCCTGACTTTC. It is translated as CASSMGGDRDISPSGANVLTF.

This clonotype occurred once. A junction boundary mismatches the germline segment, possibly from a read error. The gene calls are TRBV14 and TRBJ2-1, with D possibly matching TRBD2 (5 bases). The CDR3 contains 16 residues. From germline, CDR1 is SGHDN and CDR2 FVKESK. Here the CDR3 DNA reads TGTGCCAGCAGTGTCGTAACGGGATGGGTAAACAATGAGCGGTTCTTC. Protein product: CASSVVTGWVNNERFF.

The chain has TRBV4-3 and TRBJ2-1; D call uncertain. This CDR3 has 16 residues. V lost 2 bases and J lost 5, with 16 bases in between. The V gene's germline CDR1 is LGHNA and CDR2 YSLEER. CDR3 amino acids: CASSQFPTPADNEQFF. The CDR3 DNA sequence: TGCGCCAGCAGCCAATTTCCCACCCCGGCAGACAATGAGCAGTTCTTC.

Comment on this clonotype: As the CDR3 is not closed by the conserved phenylalanine or tryptophan, this likely results from a read error. The chain employs TRBV29-1 and TRBJ2-1, with TRBD2 identical over 8 bases. The CDR3 is 13 residues long. With 7 bases clipped from V and 6 bases from J, the junction kept 8 bases outside the gene matches. Germline V gene data show CDR1 as SQVTM and CDR2 as ANQGSEA. CDR3 sequence: CSGGASGLNEQFL. DNA for the CDR3: TGCAGCGGGGGGGCTAGCGGGCTCAATGAGCAGTTCTTA.

This sequence joins TRBV11-1 and TRBJ2-7; unclear D gene. V lost 6 bases and J lost 0, with 15 bases in between. The CDR3 loop spans 15 amino acids. Looked up from germline, CDR1 is SGHAT and CDR2 is FQDESV (reference sequence). The CDR3 region is CASRSSLDSSYEQYF. CDR3 nucleotide sequence: TGTGCCAGCAGGTCATCCCTAGACTCCTCCTACGAGCAGTACTTC.

In the case of this clonotype: One junction end does not reproduce the germline sequence, and a read error may be involved. This sequence joins TRBV5-6 and TRBJ2-7; D unclear. In germline, CDR1 is SGHDT, CDR2 YYEEEE. The CDR3 contains 12 residues. The CDR3: CASSFQTYEPYF. The CDR3 DNA reads as TGTGCGAGCAGCTTCCAGACCTACGAGCCGTACTTC.

The rearrangement joins TRBV20-1 to TRBJ2-3; a possible D gene is TRBD2 (7 bases). The CDR3 covers 16 residues. Germline CDR1 and CDR2: DFQATT and SNEGSKA (reference sequence). Trimming pared 3 bases from V and 12 bases from J, leaving 28 bases between. This CDR3 reads CSASGWGGDWTDAQYF. In DNA, the CDR3 is TGCAGTGCTAGTGGGTGGGGGGGCGATTGGACAGATGCACAGTATTTT.

This clonotype has a handful of counts. Sequence at one end of the junction differs from germline and may be a read error. The chain links TRBV29-1 to TRBJ2-7; D may be TRBD1 or TRBD2 (5 bases each). The CDR3 totals 16 residues. Germline assignment: CDR1 SQVTM and CDR2 ANQGSEA. The CDR3 DNA is TGCAGCGCCATGACATCTGGGACCTGCATTCCCTATGAGCAGTACTTC. Translating it yields CSAMTSGTCIPYEQYF.

V usage is TRBV29-1 and J usage is TRBJ1-2; a possible D gene is TRBD1 (6 bases). From germline, CDR1 is SQVTM and CDR2 ANQGSEA. This CDR3 spans 13 amino acids. CDR3 region: CRASRGAEIGYTF. The CDR3 nucleotides read TGCAGGGCCTCGCGGGGGGCTGAGATTGGCTACACCTTC.

The chain combines TRBV4-2 with TRBJ2-2; D possibly corresponds to TRBD1 (5 bases). Trimming stripped 11 bases from V and 7 bases from J, with 17 bases between. The CDR3 covers 13 residues. From germline, CDR1 is LGHNA and CDR2 YNFKEQ. CDR3 DNA sequence: TGTGCCGACAGCCAAGATCAAAGCGGGGAGCTGTTTTTT. This gives the protein CADSQDQSGELFF.